Given below is one T cell receptor beta chain in context. These data belong to a study of T-cell reconstitution after alpha-beta-depleted transplantation in children. CDR1 and CDR2 (germline): SGHRS, YFSETQ. The CDR3 is made up of 15 amino acids. Trimming shortened V by 4 bases and J by 7 bases, and 20 bases separated the two germline ends. TCRbeta library construction was performed incorporating unique molecular identifiers. TCRdb ran MiXCR on the PCR reads and lists one entry per CDR3 protein. The sample holds approximately 420,000 distinct CDR3 sequences; approximately 11% are singletons and the top ten take nearly 5.5%.

This receptor was identified in a human donor who donated a stem cell graft to a child with acute myeloid leukemia. Sequencing used PBMCs from the stem cell graft donor, obtained from the stem cell graft. This chain uses TRBV5-1 with TRBJ1-2; the D is unclear. CDR3 in amino acids: CASSPESRIGSGYTF. In nucleotides, the CDR3 is TGCGCCAGCAGCCCGGAGTCCCGAATAGGTTCTGGCTACACCTTC.